The 2 T cell receptor beta chains listed next were all sequenced from one sample in a study of T-cell memory formation after mild COVID-19 (dated by TCRdb to about 2021). The library relied on 5' RACE. Instrument on record: Illumina NovaSeq 6000. The public reads were reprocessed in TCRdb via fastp at Q25 and MiXCR, keeping in-frame beta chains. Each entry merges the rows of one CDR3 protein and shows their most common DNA and genes. Within this sample are about 82,000 distinct CDR3 sequences, with roughly 13% of them counted one time only. Around 41% of the sample rests with the top ten. Specimen: PBMCs or a T cell subset sorted from them (not recorded which). The source is a young man who had mild COVID-19 (a few samples of this study predate the infection). The sample titles of this study are shuffled in the database, so cell type and time point are left out; the donor was told from shared clones.

The sample holds a few counts of this clonotype. The V and J genes are TRBV5-1 and TRBJ1-2; D unresolved. Trimming removed 4 bases at V and 2 bases at J, with 6 bases between. The CDR3 covers 12 residues. Germline-derived CDR1 and CDR2 are SGHRS and YFSETQ. The DNA for the CDR3 is TGCGCCAGCAGCGATCCGAACTATGGCTACACCTTC. This codes for CASSDPNYGYTF.

This clonotype was counted a few times. This sequence joins TRBV7-9 and TRBJ1-6, with D possibly matching TRBD1 (5 bases). The V end was cut by 5 bases, the J end by 6 bases, with 11 bases between. CDR1 and CDR2 from the germline V gene are SEHNR and FQNEAQ (reference sequence). The CDR3 is made up of 14 amino acids. The CDR3 DNA follows: TGTGCCAGCAGCCACGAGGACACTAATTCACCCCTCCACTTT. It yields the protein CASSHEDTNSPLHF. Using reference TRBV7-9 and TRBJ1-6 for the parts outside the CDR3, the full variable domain is DTGVSQNPRHKITKRGQNVTFRCDPISEHNRLYWYRQTLGQGPEFLTYFQNEAQLEKSRLLSDRFSAERPKGSFSTLEIQRTEQGDSAMYLCASSHEDTNSPLHFGNGTRLTVT.